These T cell receptor beta chains were read from a single sample in a study of chemoradiotherapy in HPV16-positive cancers. Assay used: immunoSEQ multiplex PCR; TCRdb lists only in-frame clones, some missing. Here the sample spans approximately 14,000 clones, around four fifths being singletons. This material was obtained from a patient who underwent chemoradiotherapy. All receptors derive from a human donor with HPV-associated anogenital cancer. Each CDR3 is given with its conserved first and last residue. A D gene is named only where the DNA matches it firmly. Clone sizes are given selectively: once, few, many, or a class where the clone is expanded.

J gene: TRBJ1-5
clone size: NA
V gene: TRBV2
D gene: TRBD1
CDR3 DNA: TGTGCCAGCAGTGGACAGGGAGTCAATCAGCCCCAGCATTTT
CDR3 protein: CASSGQGVNQPQHF

J gene: TRBJ2-3
clone size: NA
V gene: TRBV6-5
D gene: NA
CDR3 DNA: TGTGCCAGCAGAACCCCCTCCACAGATACGCAGTATTTT
CDR3 protein: CASRTPSTDTQYF

J gene: TRBJ1-2
clone size: once
V gene: TRBV11-2
D gene: TRBD1
CDR3 DNA: TGTGCCAGCAGTCCCGACAGGGGGCGAGGCTACACCTTC
CDR3 protein: CASSPDRGRGYTF

J gene: TRBJ1-1
clone size: once
V gene: TRBV2
D gene: TRBD1
CDR3 DNA: TGTGCCAGTACAGGAGGGACAGGTTATCTAGTGACTGAAGCTTTCTTT
CDR3 protein: CASTGGTGYLVTEAFF

J gene: TRBJ1-1
clone size: NA
V gene: TRBV5-5
D gene: NA
CDR3 DNA: TGTGCCAGCAGCTTACTAGTTATGAACACTGAAGCTTTCTTT
CDR3 protein: CASSLLVMNTEAFF

J gene: TRBJ2-3
clone size: NA
V gene: TRBV6-4
D gene: TRBD2
CDR3 DNA: TGTGCCAGCAGTTCTCTAGCGGGGGGAGATACGCAGTATTTT
CDR3 protein: CASSSLAGGDTQYF

J gene: TRBJ1-1
clone size: once
V gene: TRBV7-2
D gene: NA
CDR3 DNA: TGTGCCAGCAGCTTAGAGCAGTACACTGAAGCTTTCTTT
CDR3 protein: CASSLEQYTEAFF

J gene: TRBJ1-4
clone size: once
V gene: TRBV6-1
D gene: NA
CDR3 DNA: TGTGCCAGCAGTGTCTATGAAAAACTGTTTTTT
CDR3 protein: CASSVYEKLFF

J gene: TRBJ2-3
clone size: NA
V gene: TRBV6-5
D gene: NA
CDR3 DNA: TGTGCCAGCAGTCCCGACTCCACCTGGGCAGATACGCAGTATTTT
CDR3 protein: CASSPDSTWADTQYF

J gene: TRBJ2-1
clone size: NA
V gene: TRBV13
D gene: NA
CDR3 DNA: TGTGCCAGCAGCCCCTTTATGGTAGGGAGAGCCTCCTACAATGAGCAGTTCTTC
CDR3 protein: CASSPFMVGRASYNEQFF

J gene: TRBJ1-1
clone size: NA
V gene: TRBV7-3
D gene: NA
CDR3 DNA: TGTGCCAGCAGCCTTACACGGGACACTGAAGCTTTCTTT
CDR3 protein: CASSLTRDTEAFF

J gene: TRBJ2-1
clone size: NA
V gene: TRBV4-1
D gene: TRBD1
CDR3 DNA: TGCGCCAGCAGCCAAGAGGTGGGACAGGGACCGTACAATGAGCAGTTCTTC
CDR3 protein: CASSQEVGQGPYNEQFF

J gene: TRBJ1-1
clone size: few
V gene: TRBV7-9
D gene: NA
CDR3 DNA: TGTGCCAGCAGCCAGAACGATGGGGTTGGGGCTTTCTTT
CDR3 protein: CASSQNDGVGAFF

J gene: TRBJ2-3
clone size: few
V gene: TRBV7-3
D gene: TRBD2
CDR3 DNA: TGTGCCAGCAGCTTAAATCCCGGGGGGGCCATAGATACGCAGTATTTT
CDR3 protein: CASSLNPGGAIDTQYF

J gene: TRBJ1-6
clone size: NA
V gene: TRBV5-1
D gene: NA
CDR3 DNA: TGCGCCAGCAGCTCCGCTGGGATGGGCGGTTCACCCCTCCACTTT
CDR3 protein: CASSSAGMGGSPLHF

J gene: TRBJ2-1
clone size: NA
V gene: TRBV9
D gene: NA
CDR3 DNA: TGTGCCAGCAGCCCCGGGGGCCTTACAGGAGCTGAGCAGTTCTTC
CDR3 protein: CASSPGGLTGAEQFF

J gene: TRBJ1-1
clone size: few
V gene: TRBV30
D gene: TRBD1
CDR3 DNA: TGTGCTCGCGAGAAGGGGGCTATGAACACTGAAGCTTTCTTT
CDR3 protein: CAREKGAMNTEAFF

J gene: TRBJ1-4
clone size: NA
V gene: TRBV25-1
D gene: NA
CDR3 DNA: TGTGCCAGCAGTGAAACCCTCGGGAGAGGGGAAAAACTGTTTTTT
CDR3 protein: CASSETLGRGEKLFF

J gene: TRBJ2-1
clone size: NA
V gene: TRBV18
D gene: TRBD1
CDR3 DNA: TGTGCCAGCTCATTCGGGACAGGGAGGAACAATGAGCAGTTCTTC
CDR3 protein: CASSFGTGRNNEQFF

J gene: TRBJ2-7
clone size: NA
V gene: TRBV19
D gene: NA
CDR3 DNA: TGTGCCAGTAGTAAAGGGATGGACAGAATTATCGAGCAGTACTTC
CDR3 protein: CASSKGMDRIIEQYF

J gene: TRBJ2-5
clone size: NA
V gene: TRBV6-5
D gene: NA
CDR3 DNA: TGTGCCAGCGCTGACTCGGCCCCCGAGACCCAGTACTTC
CDR3 protein: CASADSAPETQYF

J gene: TRBJ2-1
clone size: NA
V gene: TRBV5-1
D gene: NA
CDR3 DNA: TGCGCCAGCAGCTTGAGGATGGAGAGCTCCTACAATGAGCAGTTCTTC
CDR3 protein: CASSLRMESSYNEQFF

J gene: TRBJ2-2
clone size: few
V gene: TRBV7-2
D gene: NA
CDR3 DNA: TGTGCCAGCAGCTTCGCCATCCTCGCGAACACCGGGGAGCTGTTTTTT
CDR3 protein: CASSFAILANTGELFF

J gene: TRBJ2-2
clone size: NA
V gene: TRBV6-5
D gene: NA
CDR3 DNA: TGTGCCAGCAGTCCCCGGGACTTCCAGCCCGGGGAGCTGTTTTTT
CDR3 protein: CASSPRDFQPGELFF

J gene: TRBJ1-1
clone size: NA
V gene: TRBV5-8
D gene: TRBD1
CDR3 DNA: TGTGCCAGCAGTCCAATCACCACAGGGGGGATTGAAGCTTTCTTT
CDR3 protein: CASSPITTGGIEAFF

J gene: TRBJ1-2
clone size: NA
V gene: TRBV15
D gene: NA
CDR3 DNA: TGTGCCACCAGCGGAGACACAGGGTTTCGGGGCTATGGCTACACCTTC
CDR3 protein: CATSGDTGFRGYGYTF

J gene: TRBJ2-1
clone size: few
V gene: TRBV10-1
D gene: TRBD2
CDR3 DNA: TGCGCCAGCAGCCAAACAGCTAGCGGGGGGCGGAATGAGCAGTTCTTC
CDR3 protein: CASSQTASGGRNEQFF

J gene: TRBJ2-5
clone size: NA
V gene: TRBV29-1
D gene: TRBD2
CDR3 DNA: TGCAGCGGTGGCAGGAGCGGGGTAGAGACCCAGTACTTC
CDR3 protein: CSGGRSGVETQYF

J gene: TRBJ2-2
clone size: NA
V gene: TRBV7-2
D gene: NA
CDR3 DNA: TGTGCCAGCAGGAGATCCGGGCCAACTGGGGGCACCGGGGAGCTGTTTTTT
CDR3 protein: CASRRSGPTGGTGELFF